The T cell receptor (beta chain) under discussion was sequenced for a study of cytomegalovirus exposure and HLA in healthy donors. Study-wide points: TCR association rates varied by HLA locus in a later analysis, with DRB1 highest and HLA-C lowest. TCR beta chain V- and J-gene trimming was linked, in a later analysis, to a missense variant in DCLRE1C.

Germline CDR1 is PRHDT and CDR2 is FYEKMQ (reference sequence). The trim removed 5 bases at V and 8 bases at J, leaving 8 bases unmatched. The CDR3 is made up of 14 amino acids. Primers included in the PCR were 60 Vbeta and 13 Jbeta primers. Data came from immunoSEQ multiplex PCR; TCRdb stores just in-frame clones and leaves some out. This sample's clone table lists approximately 100,000 clones. Worth noting for this clone: Antigen specificity is unknown.

This clonotype was sampled from a man in his forties or fifties in good health and CMV-seronegative. Sequencing was performed on PBMCs. This chain links TRBV13 with TRBJ1-4, with 7 bases fitting TRBD1. CDR3 sequence reads: CASSPDRVTEKLFF. The CDR3 region has the DNA TGTGCCAGCAGCCCCGACAGGGTTACGGAAAAACTGTTTTTT. The full variable domain, in which reference TRBV13 and TRBJ1-4 provide the parts outside the CDR3, is AAGVIQSPRHLIKEKRETATLKCYPIPRHDTVYWYQQGPGQDPQFLISFYEKMQSDKGSIPDRFSAQQFSDYHSELNMSSLELGDSALYFCASSPDRVTEKLFFGSGTQLSVL.